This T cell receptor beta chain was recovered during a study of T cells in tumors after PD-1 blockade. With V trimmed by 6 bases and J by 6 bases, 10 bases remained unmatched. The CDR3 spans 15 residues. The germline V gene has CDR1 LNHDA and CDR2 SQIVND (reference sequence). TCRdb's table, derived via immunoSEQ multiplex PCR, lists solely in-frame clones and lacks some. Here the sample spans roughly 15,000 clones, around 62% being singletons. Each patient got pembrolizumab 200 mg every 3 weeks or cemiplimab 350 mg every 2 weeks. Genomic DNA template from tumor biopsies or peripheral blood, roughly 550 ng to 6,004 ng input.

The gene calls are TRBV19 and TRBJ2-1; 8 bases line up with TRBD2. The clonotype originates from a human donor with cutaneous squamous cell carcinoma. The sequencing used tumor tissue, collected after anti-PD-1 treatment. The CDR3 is CASRIGTRASNEQFF. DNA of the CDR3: TGTGCCAGTAGAATCGGGACTAGGGCTAGCAATGAGCAGTTCTTC.